This is a list of T cell receptor beta chains from one sample in a study of Ad26.COV2.S vaccination and SARS-CoV-2 variants. The table came from immunoSEQ multiplex PCR; TCRdb's copy has only in-frame clones and leaves some out. The table has hundreds of thousands of clones, 70% to 90% seen once; the top ten hold over 1.3%. Sequenced here: peripheral blood, sampled in a trial of Ad26.COV2.S vaccine versus placebo. The receptors derive from a person between 18 and 65 years old who received the Ad26.COV2.S COVID-19 vaccine or a placebo. CDR3s include the opening cysteine and the closing phenylalanine or tryptophan. A D gene is named only where the DNA matches it firmly. Some rows have no size entry. The others give once, few or many, or a class for an expanded clone.

size	V	J	D	CDR3	DNA
.	TRBV5-6	TRBJ2-1	TRBD1	CASSRTGDEQFF	TGTGCCAGCAGCCGAACAGGGGATGAGCAGTTCTTC
few	TRBV27	TRBJ1-6	.	CASRDMGSPLHF	TGTGCCAGCAGGGATATGGGTTCACCCCTCCACTTT
.	TRBV19	TRBJ2-1	.	CASSPSGPYNEQFF	TGTGCCAGTAGCCCTTCGGGACCTTACAATGAGCAGTTCTTC
.	TRBV5-1	TRBJ2-5	.	CASSLGGTAQETQYF	TGCGCCAGCAGCTTGGGCGGGACCGCTCAAGAGACCCAGTACTTC
.	TRBV6-5	TRBJ2-5	TRBD2	CASSYIGTSETQYF	TGTGCCAGCAGTTACATCGGGACTAGCGAGACCCAGTACTTC
.	TRBV10-3	TRBJ1-1	.	CAITAGGVGGANTEAFF	TGTGCCATCACCGCCGGTGGGGTGGGGGGTGCGAACACTGAAGCTTTCTTT
few	TRBV10-3	TRBJ1-1	TRBD1	CAIRGQGYSAEAFF	TGTGCCATCAGAGGACAGGGGTATTCCGCTGAAGCTTTCTTT
once	TRBV19	TRBJ2-1	.	CASSINTEQFF	TGTGCCAGTAGTATCAACACGGAGCAGTTCTTC
.	TRBV18	TRBJ2-1	.	CASSSTDDNEQFF	TGTGCCAGCTCATCGACGGATGATAATGAGCAGTTCTTC
.	TRBV24-1	TRBJ1-5	.	CATSDYVRGIWDQPQHF	TGTGCCACCAGTGATTACGTCAGGGGAATCTGGGATCAGCCCCAGCATTTT
.	TRBV2	TRBJ2-3	TRBD1	CASSEDRLSTDTQYF	TGTGCCAGCAGTGAGGACAGGCTAAGCACAGATACGCAGTATTTT
.	TRBV5-1	TRBJ2-1	TRBD2	CASSLRREGNEQFF	TGCGCCAGCAGCTTGCGCAGGGAGGGCAATGAGCAGTTCTTC
once	TRBV7-9	TRBJ2-7	TRBD2	CASTDFGGTKIYEQYF	TGTGCCAGCACCGACTTCGGGGGGACTAAGATCTACGAGCAGTACTTC
.	TRBV25-1	TRBJ2-3	.	CASSDLDTQYF	TGTGCCAGCAGTGACCTAGATACGCAGTATTTT
.	TRBV6-5	TRBJ1-1	.	CASSRTPFEAFF	TGTGCCAGCAGTAGAACCCCCTTCGAAGCTTTCTTT
.	TRBV11-1	TRBJ1-1	.	CASSPGVIRAFF	TGTGCCAGCAGCCCCGGAGTCATTCGTGCTTTCTTT
few	TRBV21-1	TRBJ1-1	.	CASSRDRNTEAFF	TGTGCCAGCAGCAGGGATCGGAACACTGAAGCTTTCTTT
once	TRBV9	TRBJ2-2	TRBD1	CASSVVGQAKTGELFF	TGTGCCAGCAGCGTAGTTGGACAGGCGAAGACCGGGGAGCTGTTTTTT
.	TRBV10-3	TRBJ1-2	TRBD1	CAIRPGGIGYGYTF	TGTGCCATCAGACCAGGGGGCATTGGCTATGGCTACACCTTC
.	TRBV12-5	TRBJ1-5	.	CASGFSSTNQPQHF	TGTGCTAGTGGTTTCTCGAGCACCAATCAGCCCCAGCATTTT
.	TRBV6-1	TRBJ1-2	.	CASSEGISYGYTF	TGTGCCAGCAGTGAAGGTATCAGCTATGGCTACACCTTC
.	TRBV5-4	TRBJ1-1	.	CASREGLVAFF	TGTGCCAGCAGAGAGGGGCTGGTAGCTTTCTTT
.	TRBV29-1	TRBJ2-3	TRBD2	CSVAGGGDTQYF	TGCAGCGTTGCCGGGGGAGGGGATACGCAGTATTTT
.	TRBV4-2	TRBJ1-1	.	CASSQLRGGTEAFF	TGTGCCAGCAGCCAATTGAGGGGAGGAACTGAAGCTTTCTTT
.	TRBV19	TRBJ2-5	.	CATSGTVQETQYF	TGTGCCACCTCCGGGACGGTGCAAGAGACCCAGTACTTC
.	TRBV7-3	TRBJ1-1	TRBD1	CASSPQGSTEAFF	TGTGCCAGCAGCCCACAGGGGAGTACTGAAGCTTTCTTT
.	TRBV4-2	TRBJ1-5	.	CASSQDRGQPQHF	TGTGCCAGCAGCCAAGACCGGGGTCAGCCCCAGCATTTT
.	TRBV24-1	TRBJ2-1	.	CATSDSYNEQFF	TGTGCCACCAGTGATAGCTACAATGAGCAGTTCTTC
.	TRBV4-2	TRBJ1-1	.	CASSRVGAEAFF	TGTGCCAGCAGCCGAGTGGGTGCTGAAGCTTTCTTT
.	TRBV18	TRBJ2-7	TRBD1	CASSPSAGGSYEQYF	TGTGCCAGCTCACCGTCCGCAGGGGGCAGCTACGAGCAGTACTTC
.	TRBV18	TRBJ2-6	TRBD1	CASSPPGGPGANVLTF	TGTGCCAGCTCACCACCAGGGGGCCCTGGGGCCAACGTCCTGACTTTC
.	TRBV4-3	TRBJ1-2	.	CASSQGGGRNYGYTF	TGCGCCAGCAGCCAAGGGGGAGGGCGTAACTATGGCTACACCTTC
.	TRBV20-1	TRBJ2-5	TRBD2	CSASGLAGQQGETQYF	TGCAGTGCTAGTGGACTAGCGGGTCAACAGGGGGAGACCCAGTACTTC
few	TRBV9	TRBJ1-3	.	CASSKSGTTIYF	TGTGCCAGCAGTAAATCAGGGACCACCATATATTTT
.	TRBV30	TRBJ2-2	.	CAWSEGAGELFF	TGTGCCTGGAGTGAGGGGGCCGGGGAGCTGTTTTTT
.	TRBV10-3	TRBJ2-3	.	CAIRDRTGTDTQYF	TGTGCCATCCGAGATCGGACTGGCACAGATACGCAGTATTTT
.	TRBV6-2/TRBV6-3	TRBJ1-4	TRBD1	CASIPRGQSNEKLFF	TGTGCCAGCATCCCTAGGGGACAGAGTAATGAAAAACTGTTTTTT
.	TRBV19	TRBJ1-5	.	CASSMDYWAAYSNQPQHF	TGTGCCAGTAGTATGGACTATTGGGCAGCTTATAGCAATCAGCCCCAGCATTTT
.	TRBV29-1	TRBJ2-1	TRBD2	CSGGLRLAAYNEQFF	TGCAGCGGCGGACTTAGACTAGCGGCCTACAATGAGCAGTTCTTC
.	TRBV7-2	TRBJ2-7	.	CASSSPPNGKYEQYF	TGTGCCAGCAGCTCGCCCCCTAATGGGAAGTACGAGCAGTACTTC
.	TRBV6-5	TRBJ1-1	.	CASRDGTTEAFF	TGTGCCAGCAGGGACGGAACCACTGAAGCTTTCTTT
.	TRBV10-3	TRBJ1-4	.	CATGRGATNEKLFF	TGTGCCACCGGCCGGGGGGCAACTAATGAAAAACTGTTTTTT
few	TRBV5-5	TRBJ2-3	.	CASSPRWERSTDTQYF	TGTGCCAGCAGCCCACGGTGGGAACGGAGCACAGATACGCAGTATTTT
.	TRBV4-2	TRBJ2-3	TRBD2	CASSPLAGVEDTQYF	TGTGCCAGCAGCCCACTGGCGGGAGTCGAAGATACGCAGTATTTT
.	TRBV13	TRBJ2-2	.	CASSLGPIASNTGELFF	TGTGCCAGCAGCTTGGGCCCCATAGCGTCGAACACCGGGGAGCTGTTTTTT